This record looks at one T cell receptor beta chain sequence and its context. Its specific antigen is unknown. Per-base qualities were not stored, and no clone one base away is much larger. These data are taken from a study of T cell changes during pregnancy in multiple sclerosis (dated by TCRdb to the late 2010s). Some background on the complete study: In women with multiple sclerosis, the researchers looked at how the T cell repertoire shifted as pregnancy progressed.

Library preparation employed the immunoSEQ multiplex PCR assay. TCRdb took this table from immuneACCESS and kept in-frame rearrangements with V and J called. Such tables lack part of the clones; where checked against another copy, unresolved V genes explain under half of the gap, and the rest is unexplained. Here the sample has around 69,000 clones; about 91% occur a single time. Of the sample, roughly 5% is held by the ten largest clones. Per the germline V gene, MGHDK is the CDR1 and SYGVNS is the CDR2. From its cysteine to its phenylalanine, the CDR3 spans 14 amino acids. Here the CDR3 DNA is all that survives: 42 bases in frame from base 1. V has 6 bases trimmed and J has 2 bases trimmed; junction bases matching no gene number 4.

This clonotype was sampled from a female donor with multiple sclerosis, enrolled in a pregnancy study. Sequences were derived from CD8+ T cells from peripheral blood mononuclear cells, sampled before pregnancy. The chain employs TRBV25-1 and TRBJ2-7, and 10 junction bases match TRBD1. The DNA reads TGTGCCAGCAGCATGGGGACAGGGGCCTACGAGCAGTACTTC. It is translated as CASSMGTGAYEQYF.